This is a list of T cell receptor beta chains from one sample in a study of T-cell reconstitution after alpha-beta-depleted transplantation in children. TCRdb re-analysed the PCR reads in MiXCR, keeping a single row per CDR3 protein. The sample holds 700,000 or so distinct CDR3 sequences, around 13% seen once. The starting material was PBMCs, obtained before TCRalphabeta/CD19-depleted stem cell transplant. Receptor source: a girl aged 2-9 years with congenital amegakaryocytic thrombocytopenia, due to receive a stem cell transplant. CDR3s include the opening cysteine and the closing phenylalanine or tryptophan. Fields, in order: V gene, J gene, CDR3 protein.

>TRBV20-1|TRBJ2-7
CSARDFGGSLIYEQYF
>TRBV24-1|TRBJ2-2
CATSDAIGTSRSTGELFF
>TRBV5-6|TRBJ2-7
CASSEARKFYEQYF
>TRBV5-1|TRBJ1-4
CASSLHTGRKLFF
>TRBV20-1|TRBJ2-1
CSARGLGEGDNEQFF
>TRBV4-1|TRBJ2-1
CASSQEVSGPPWSYNEQFF
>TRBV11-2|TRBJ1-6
CASSLRGVENSPLHF
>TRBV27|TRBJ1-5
CASSFFGGSNQPQHF
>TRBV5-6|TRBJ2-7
CASIDKGQGAYEQYF
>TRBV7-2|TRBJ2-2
CASSLRSLARELFF
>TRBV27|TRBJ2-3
CASSFRSADTQYF
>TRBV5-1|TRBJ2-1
CASSPTGSYNEQSF
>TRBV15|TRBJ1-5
CATRAAKKGDNQPQHF
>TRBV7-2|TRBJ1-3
CASGPGLTSGNTIYF
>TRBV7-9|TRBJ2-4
CASSFRTGDIQYF
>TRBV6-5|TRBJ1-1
CASSYARQLSLGTEAFF
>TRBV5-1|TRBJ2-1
CAISSQRGELSSYNEQFF
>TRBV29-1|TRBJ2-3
CSVEVHPGDTQYF
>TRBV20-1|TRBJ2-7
CSASRETGNPEQYF
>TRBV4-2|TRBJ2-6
CASSQEPGSGANVLTF
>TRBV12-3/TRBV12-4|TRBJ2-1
CASRENNEQFF
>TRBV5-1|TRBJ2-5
CASSLTFPRETQYF
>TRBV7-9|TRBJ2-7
CASSPLGSVRSYEQYF
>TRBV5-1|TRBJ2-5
CASSHRTRSGIILQETQYF
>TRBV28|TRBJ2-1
CASSARAGSPYNEQFF
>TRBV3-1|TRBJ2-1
CASSPPGRESIEQFF
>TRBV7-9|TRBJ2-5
CASSPRIEANQETQYF
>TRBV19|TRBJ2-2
CASTPLGRANTGELFF
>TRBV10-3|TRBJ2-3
CAISESYTDTQYF
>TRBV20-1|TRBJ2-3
CSARSGTDNTDTQYF
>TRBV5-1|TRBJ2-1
CASNTEFGEQFF
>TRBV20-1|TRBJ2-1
CSARFHPQFF
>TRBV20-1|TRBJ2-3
CSSKGGGYTQYF
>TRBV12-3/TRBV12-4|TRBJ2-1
CASSKSGIYNEQFF
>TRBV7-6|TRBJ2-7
CASSRTPGQHEQYF
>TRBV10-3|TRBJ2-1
CAISGGMGYNEQFF
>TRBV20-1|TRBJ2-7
CSACTPDTYEQYF
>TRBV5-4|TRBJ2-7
CASRQSYRTPEQYF
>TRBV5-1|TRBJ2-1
CASRLTSANEQFF
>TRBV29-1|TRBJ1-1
CSVAGEAFF
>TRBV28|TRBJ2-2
CASSRTGGWSGELFF
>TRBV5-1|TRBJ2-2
CASSPFGGHTGELFF
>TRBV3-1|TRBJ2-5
CASSQGLTGTSGRQETQYF
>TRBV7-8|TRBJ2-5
CASTALQGWETQYF
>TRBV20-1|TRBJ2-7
CSARGPRIWVVRYYEQYF
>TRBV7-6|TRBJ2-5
CASSLRAGIGVSGVLQETQYF
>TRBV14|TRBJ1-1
CASSQDLWGEAFF
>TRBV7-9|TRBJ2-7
CASSITGQGSSYEQYF